These T cell receptor beta chains were read from a single sample in a study of T cells in Graves' hyperthyroidism and ophthalmopathy. Each CDR3 protein is one row after TCRdb ran MiXCR on the multiplex PCR reads. Of some 380,000 distinct CDR3 sequences in the sample, approximately 13% were seen once. The sequenced material came from blood. These TCRs come from a young man with Graves' hyperthyroidism that later progressed to Graves' ophthalmopathy. CDR3s include the opening cysteine and the closing phenylalanine or tryptophan. The D gene is left open where the match is weak. Size tells how often a clone was seen (once, few, many) or the class of an expanded clone, and some rows leave it out.

j_call d_call v_call clone_size cdr3_aa cdr3_nt
TRBJ1-1 TRBD1 TRBV5-1 many CASSLSGQGETEAFF TGCGCCAGCAGCCTATCGGGACAGGGGGAGACTGAAGCTTTCTTT
TRBJ2-1 TRBD2 TRBV2 NA CASSDSGASGGAWDNEQFF TGTGCCAGCAGTGACAGTGGAGCTAGCGGGGGGGCCTGGGACAATGAGCAGTTCTTC
TRBJ2-3 TRBD2 TRBV12-3/TRBV12-4 many CASSDSGVGTDTQYF TGTGCCAGCAGTGATAGCGGGGTTGGCACAGATACGCAGTATTTT
TRBJ1-1 TRBD1 TRBV20-1 few CSARVLGDRRNTEAFF TGCAGTGCTAGAGTATTAGGGGACAGAAGGAACACTGAAGCTTTCTTT
TRBJ2-7 NA TRBV4-1 few CASSLSRPGQRVYEQYF TGCGCCAGCAGCCTCTCCCGCCCGGGACAGCGGGTCTACGAGCAGTACTTC
TRBJ2-3 NA TRBV10-2 NA CASSETTGGTQYF TGCGCCAGCAGTGAGACGACTGGTGGGACGCAGTATTTT
TRBJ1-4 TRBD1 TRBV2 many CASGTAPATNEKLFF TGTGCCAGCGGGACAGCACCCGCAACTAATGAAAAACTGTTTTTT
TRBJ1-5 TRBD1 TRBV28 many CASSATGKGQPQHF TGTGCCAGCAGTGCGACAGGGAAGGGTCAGCCCCAGCATTTT
TRBJ2-2 TRBD1 TRBV29-1 NA CSVEDERTGEYTGELFF TGCAGCGTTGAAGATGAAAGGACAGGGGAGTACACCGGGGAGCTGTTTTTT
TRBJ1-5 TRBD1 TRBV7-8 NA CASSSLDRGGQPQHF TGTGCCAGCAGTTCCTTGGACAGGGGAGGCCAGCCCCAGCATTTT
TRBJ2-1 NA TRBV5-1 NA CASSPPSYNEQFF TGCGCCAGCAGCCCCCCCTCCTACAATGAGCAGTTCTTC
TRBJ1-6 NA TRBV7-6 NA CASSNQGLRNSPLHF TGTGCCAGCAGTAATCAGGGATTGCGCAATTCACCCCTCCACTTT
TRBJ1-4 NA TRBV2 many CASSIRTALFF TGTGCCAGCAGTATACGAACGGCCCTGTTTTTT
TRBJ1-1 NA TRBV5-1 NA CASSRGQYTEAFF TGCGCCAGCAGCCGTGGACAGTACACTGAAGCTTTCTTT